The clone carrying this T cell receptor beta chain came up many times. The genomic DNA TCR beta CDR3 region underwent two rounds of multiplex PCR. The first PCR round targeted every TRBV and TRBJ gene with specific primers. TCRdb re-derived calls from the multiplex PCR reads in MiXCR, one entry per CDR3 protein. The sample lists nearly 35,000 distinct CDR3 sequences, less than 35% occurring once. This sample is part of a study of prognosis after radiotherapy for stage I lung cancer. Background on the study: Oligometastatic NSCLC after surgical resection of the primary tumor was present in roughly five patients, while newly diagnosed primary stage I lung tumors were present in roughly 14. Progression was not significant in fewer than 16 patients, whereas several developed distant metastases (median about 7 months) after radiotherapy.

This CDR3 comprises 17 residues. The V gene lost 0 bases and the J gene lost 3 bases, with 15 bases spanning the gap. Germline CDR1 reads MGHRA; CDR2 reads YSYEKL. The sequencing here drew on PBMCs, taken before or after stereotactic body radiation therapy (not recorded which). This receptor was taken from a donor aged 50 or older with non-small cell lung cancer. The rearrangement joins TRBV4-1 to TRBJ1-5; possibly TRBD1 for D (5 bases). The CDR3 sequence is CASSQEGQGHYNQPQHF. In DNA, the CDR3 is TGCGCCAGCAGCCAAGAAGGGCAGGGCCATTACAATCAGCCCCAGCATTTT.